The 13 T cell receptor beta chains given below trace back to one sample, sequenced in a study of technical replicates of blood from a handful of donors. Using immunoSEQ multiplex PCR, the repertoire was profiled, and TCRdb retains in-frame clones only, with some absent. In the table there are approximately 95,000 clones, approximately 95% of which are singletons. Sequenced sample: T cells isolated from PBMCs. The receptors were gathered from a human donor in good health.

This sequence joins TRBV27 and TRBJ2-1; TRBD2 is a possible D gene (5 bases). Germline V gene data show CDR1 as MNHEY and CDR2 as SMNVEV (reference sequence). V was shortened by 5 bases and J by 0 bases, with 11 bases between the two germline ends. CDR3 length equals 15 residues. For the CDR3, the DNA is TGTGCCAGCAGTCCACAGCGGAGCTCCTACAATGAGCAGTTCTTC. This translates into CASSPQRSSYNEQFF.

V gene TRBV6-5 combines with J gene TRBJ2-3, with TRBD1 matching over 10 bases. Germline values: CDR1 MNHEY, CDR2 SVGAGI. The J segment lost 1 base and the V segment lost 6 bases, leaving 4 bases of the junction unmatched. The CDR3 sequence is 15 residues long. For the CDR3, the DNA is TGTGCCAGCAGAGCCGGGACAGGGGGCACAGATACGCAGTATTTT. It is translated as CASRAGTGGTDTQYF.

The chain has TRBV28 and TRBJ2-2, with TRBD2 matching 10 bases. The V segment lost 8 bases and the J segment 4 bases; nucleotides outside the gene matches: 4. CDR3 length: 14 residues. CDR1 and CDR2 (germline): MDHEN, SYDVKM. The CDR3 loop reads CASQIAGGTGELFF. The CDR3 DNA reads TGTGCCAGCCAAATAGCGGGAGGCACCGGGGAGCTGTTTTTT. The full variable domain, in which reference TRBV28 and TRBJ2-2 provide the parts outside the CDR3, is DVKVTQSSRYLVKRTGEKVFLECVQDMDHENMFWYRQDPGLGLRLIYFSYDVKMKEKGDIPEGYSVSREKKERFSLILESASTNQTSMYLCASQIAGGTGELFFGEGSRLTVL.

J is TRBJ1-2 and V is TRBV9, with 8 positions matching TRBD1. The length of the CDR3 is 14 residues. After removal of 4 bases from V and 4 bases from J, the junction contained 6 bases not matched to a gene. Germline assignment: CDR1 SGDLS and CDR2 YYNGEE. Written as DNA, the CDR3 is TGTGCCAGCAGCTACCAGGGGGCTGTCTATGGCTACACCTTC. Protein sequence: CASSYQGAVYGYTF.

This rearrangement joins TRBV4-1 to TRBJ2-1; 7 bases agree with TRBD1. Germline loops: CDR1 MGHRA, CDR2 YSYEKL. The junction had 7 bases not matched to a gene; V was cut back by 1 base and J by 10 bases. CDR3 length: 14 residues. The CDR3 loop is CASSQGLRGREQFF. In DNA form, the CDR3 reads TGCGCCAGCAGCCAAGGTCTAAGGGGGCGGGAGCAGTTCTTC.

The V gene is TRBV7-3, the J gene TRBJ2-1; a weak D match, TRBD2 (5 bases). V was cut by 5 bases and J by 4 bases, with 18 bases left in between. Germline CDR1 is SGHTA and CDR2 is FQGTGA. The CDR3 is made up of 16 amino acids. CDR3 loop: CASSLRTGRLYNEQFF. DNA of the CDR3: TGTGCCAGCAGCCTCAGGACTGGCCGACTTTACAATGAGCAGTTCTTC.

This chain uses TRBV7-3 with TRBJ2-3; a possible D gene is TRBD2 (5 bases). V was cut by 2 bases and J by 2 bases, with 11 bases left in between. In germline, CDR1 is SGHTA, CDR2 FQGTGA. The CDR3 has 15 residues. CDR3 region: CASSLLGSDTDTQYF. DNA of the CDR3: TGTGCCAGCAGCTTACTTGGTAGCGACACAGATACGCAGTATTTT.

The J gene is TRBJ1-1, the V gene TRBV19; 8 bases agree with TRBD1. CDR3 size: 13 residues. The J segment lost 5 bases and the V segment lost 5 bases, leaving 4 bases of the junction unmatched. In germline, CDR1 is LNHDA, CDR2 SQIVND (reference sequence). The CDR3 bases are TGTGCCAGTAGTCTTACAGGGGGGACTGAAGCTTTCTTT. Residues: CASSLTGGTEAFF.

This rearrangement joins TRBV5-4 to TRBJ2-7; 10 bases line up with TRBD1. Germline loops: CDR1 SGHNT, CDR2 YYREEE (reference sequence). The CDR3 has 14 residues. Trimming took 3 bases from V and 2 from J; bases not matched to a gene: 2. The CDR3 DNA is TGTGCCAGCAGCTACGGACAGGGGGCCTACGAGCAGTACTTC. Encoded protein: CASSYGQGAYEQYF. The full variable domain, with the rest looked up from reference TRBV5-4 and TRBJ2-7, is ETGVTQSPTHLIKTRGQQVTLRCSSQSGHNTVSWYQQALGQGPQFIFQYYREEENGRGNFPPRFSGLQFPNYSSELNVNALELDDSALYLCASSYGQGAYEQYFGPGTRLTVT.

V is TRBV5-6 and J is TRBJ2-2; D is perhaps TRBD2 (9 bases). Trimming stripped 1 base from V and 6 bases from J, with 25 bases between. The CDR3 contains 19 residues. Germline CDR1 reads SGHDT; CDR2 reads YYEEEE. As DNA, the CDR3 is TGTGCCAGCAGCTTGTTTTTCGGCGGGCTAGCGGGACAGGCCGGGGAGCTGTTTTTT. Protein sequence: CASSLFFGGLAGQAGELFF.

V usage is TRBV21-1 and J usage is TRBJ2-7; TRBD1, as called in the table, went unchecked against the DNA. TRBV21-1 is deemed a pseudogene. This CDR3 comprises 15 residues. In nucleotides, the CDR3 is TGTGCCAGCAGCAAAGGTACCAGGTCTTCCTACGAGCAGTACTTC. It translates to CASSKGTRSSYEQYF.

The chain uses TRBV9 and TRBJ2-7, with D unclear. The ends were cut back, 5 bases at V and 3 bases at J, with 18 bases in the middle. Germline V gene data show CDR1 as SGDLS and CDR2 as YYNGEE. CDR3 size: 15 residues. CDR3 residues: CASSLSPERSYEQYF. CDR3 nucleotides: TGTGCCAGCAGTCTAAGCCCCGAGAGGAGCTACGAGCAGTACTTC. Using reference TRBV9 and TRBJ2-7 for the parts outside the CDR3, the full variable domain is DSGVTQTPKHLITATGQRVTLRCSPRSGDLSVYWYQQSLDQGLQFLIQYYNGEERAKGNILERFSAQQFPDLHSELNLSSLELGDSALYFCASSLSPERSYEQYFGPGTRLTVT.

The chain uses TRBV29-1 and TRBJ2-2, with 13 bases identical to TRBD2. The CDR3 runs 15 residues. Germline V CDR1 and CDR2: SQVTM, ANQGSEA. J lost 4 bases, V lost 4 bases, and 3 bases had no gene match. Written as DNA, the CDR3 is TGCAGCGTTGGGACTAGCGGGAGTGGCACCGGGGAGCTGTTTTTT. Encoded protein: CSVGTSGSGTGELFF.